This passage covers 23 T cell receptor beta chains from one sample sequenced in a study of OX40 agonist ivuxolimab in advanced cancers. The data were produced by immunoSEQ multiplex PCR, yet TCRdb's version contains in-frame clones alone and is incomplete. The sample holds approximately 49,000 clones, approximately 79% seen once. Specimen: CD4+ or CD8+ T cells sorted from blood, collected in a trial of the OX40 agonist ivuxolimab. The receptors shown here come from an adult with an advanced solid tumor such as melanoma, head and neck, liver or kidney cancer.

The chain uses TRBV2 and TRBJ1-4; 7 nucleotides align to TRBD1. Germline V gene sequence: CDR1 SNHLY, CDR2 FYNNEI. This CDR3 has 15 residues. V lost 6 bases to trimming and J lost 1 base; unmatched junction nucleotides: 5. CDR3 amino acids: CASSTGDRTNEKLFF. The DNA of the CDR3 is TGTGCCAGCAGCACGGGGGACAGAACTAATGAAAAACTGTTTTTT.

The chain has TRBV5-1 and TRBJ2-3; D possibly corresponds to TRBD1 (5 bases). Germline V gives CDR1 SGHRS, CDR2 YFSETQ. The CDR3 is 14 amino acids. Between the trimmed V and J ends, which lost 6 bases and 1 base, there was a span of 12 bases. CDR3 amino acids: CASNQGIGTDTQYF. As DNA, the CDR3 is TGCGCCAGCAACCAGGGAATCGGCACAGATACGCAGTATTTT.

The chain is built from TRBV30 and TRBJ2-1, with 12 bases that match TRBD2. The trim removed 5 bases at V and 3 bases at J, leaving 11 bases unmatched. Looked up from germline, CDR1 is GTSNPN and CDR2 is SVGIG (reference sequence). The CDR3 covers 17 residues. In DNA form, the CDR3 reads TGTGCCTGGGAACGGTGGAGGACTAGCGGGAACTACAATGAGCAGTTCTTC. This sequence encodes CAWERWRTSGNYNEQFF.

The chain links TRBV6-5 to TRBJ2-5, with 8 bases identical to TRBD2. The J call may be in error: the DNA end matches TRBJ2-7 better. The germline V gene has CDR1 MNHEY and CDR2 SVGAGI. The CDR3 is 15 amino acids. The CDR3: CASSRSTSGGYEQYF. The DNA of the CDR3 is TGTGCCAGCAGTCGCTCAACTAGCGGTGGATACGAGCAGTACTTC.

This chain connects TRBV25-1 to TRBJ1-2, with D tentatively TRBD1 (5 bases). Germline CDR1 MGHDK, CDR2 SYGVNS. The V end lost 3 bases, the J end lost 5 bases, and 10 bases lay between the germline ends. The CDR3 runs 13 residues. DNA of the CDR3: TGTGCCAGCAGTGAGTCAGGGCTTTATGGCTACACCTTC. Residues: CASSESGLYGYTF.

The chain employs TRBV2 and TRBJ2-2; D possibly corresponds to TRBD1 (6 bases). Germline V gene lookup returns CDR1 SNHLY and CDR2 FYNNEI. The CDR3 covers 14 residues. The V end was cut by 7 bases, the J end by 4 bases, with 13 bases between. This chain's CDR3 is CASTIDRSTGELFF. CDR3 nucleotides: TGTGCCAGCACTATAGACAGGAGCACCGGGGAGCTGTTTTTT. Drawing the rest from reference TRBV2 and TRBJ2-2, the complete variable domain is EPEVTQTPSHQVTQMGQEVILRCVPISNHLYFYWYRQILGQKVEFLVSFYNNEISEKSEIFDDQFSVERPDGSNFTLKIRSTKLEDSAMYFCASTIDRSTGELFFGEGSRLTVL.

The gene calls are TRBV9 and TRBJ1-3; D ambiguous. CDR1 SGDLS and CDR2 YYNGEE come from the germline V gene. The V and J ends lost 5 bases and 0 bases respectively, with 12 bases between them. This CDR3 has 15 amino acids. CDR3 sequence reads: CASSLDGSSGNTIYF. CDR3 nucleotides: TGTGCCAGCAGTCTGGACGGCTCCTCTGGAAACACCATATATTTT.

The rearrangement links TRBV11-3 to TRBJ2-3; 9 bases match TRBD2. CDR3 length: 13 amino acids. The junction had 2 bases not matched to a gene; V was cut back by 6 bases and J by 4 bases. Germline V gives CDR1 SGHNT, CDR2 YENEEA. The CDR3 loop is CASSAGGADTQYF. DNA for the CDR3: TGTGCCAGCAGTGCGGGGGGGGCAGATACGCAGTATTTT.

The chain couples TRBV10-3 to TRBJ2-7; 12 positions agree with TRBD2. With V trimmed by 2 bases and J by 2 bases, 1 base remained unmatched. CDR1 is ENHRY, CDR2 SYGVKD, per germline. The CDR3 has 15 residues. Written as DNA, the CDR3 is TGTGCCATCAGTGAGACTAGCGGGGGGCCCTACGAGCAGTACTTC. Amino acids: CAISETSGGPYEQYF.

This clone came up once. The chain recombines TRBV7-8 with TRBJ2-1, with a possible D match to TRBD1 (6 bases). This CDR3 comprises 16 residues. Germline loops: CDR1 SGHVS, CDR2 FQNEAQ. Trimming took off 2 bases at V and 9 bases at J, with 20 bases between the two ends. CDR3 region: CASSLSGTTVEGEQFF. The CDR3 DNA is TGTGCCAGCAGCTTATCCGGGACAACTGTTGAAGGTGAGCAGTTCTTC.

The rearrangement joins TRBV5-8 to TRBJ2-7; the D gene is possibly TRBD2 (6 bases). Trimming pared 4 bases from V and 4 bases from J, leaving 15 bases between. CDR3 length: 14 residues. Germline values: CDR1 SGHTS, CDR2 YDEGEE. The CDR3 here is CASSSRDGLYEQYF. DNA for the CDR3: TGTGCCAGCAGCAGCCGGGACGGACTATACGAGCAGTACTTC.

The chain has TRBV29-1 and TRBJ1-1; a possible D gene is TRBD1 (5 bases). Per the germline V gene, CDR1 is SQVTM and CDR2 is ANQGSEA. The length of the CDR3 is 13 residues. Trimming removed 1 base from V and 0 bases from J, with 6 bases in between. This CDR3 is CSVEGQLNTEAFF. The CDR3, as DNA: TGCAGCGTTGAAGGACAGCTGAACACTGAAGCTTTCTTT.

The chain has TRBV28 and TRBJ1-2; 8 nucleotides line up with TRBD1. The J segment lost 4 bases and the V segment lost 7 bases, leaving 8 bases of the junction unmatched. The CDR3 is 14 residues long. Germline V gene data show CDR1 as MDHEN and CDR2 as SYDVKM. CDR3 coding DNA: TGTGCCAGCACCCAGGACAGGGAAGCCTATGGCTACACCTTC. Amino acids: CASTQDREAYGYTF.

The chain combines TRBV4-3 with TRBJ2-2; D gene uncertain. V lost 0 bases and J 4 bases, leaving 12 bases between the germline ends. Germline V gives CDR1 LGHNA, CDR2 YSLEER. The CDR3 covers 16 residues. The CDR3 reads CASSQEHGQATGELFF. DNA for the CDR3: TGCGCCAGCAGCCAAGAACACGGGCAGGCCACCGGGGAGCTGTTTTTT.

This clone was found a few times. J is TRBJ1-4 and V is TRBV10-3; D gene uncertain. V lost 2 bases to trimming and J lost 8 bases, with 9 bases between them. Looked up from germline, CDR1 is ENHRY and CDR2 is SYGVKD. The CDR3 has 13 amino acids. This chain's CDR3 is CAISEKGGEKLFF. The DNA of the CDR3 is TGTGCCATCAGTGAGAAGGGAGGGGAAAAACTGTTTTTT.

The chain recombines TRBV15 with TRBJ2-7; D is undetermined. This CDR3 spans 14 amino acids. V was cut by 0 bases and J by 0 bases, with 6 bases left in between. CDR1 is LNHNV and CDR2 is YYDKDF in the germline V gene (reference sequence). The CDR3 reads CATSRDRISYEQYF. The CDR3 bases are TGTGCCACCAGCAGAGACAGGATCTCCTACGAGCAGTACTTC.

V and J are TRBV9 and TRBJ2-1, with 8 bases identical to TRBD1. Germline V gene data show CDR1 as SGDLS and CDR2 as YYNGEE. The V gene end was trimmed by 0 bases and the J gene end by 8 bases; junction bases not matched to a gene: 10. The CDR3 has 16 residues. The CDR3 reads CASSVASGGRGDEQFF. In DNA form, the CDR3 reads TGTGCCAGCAGCGTAGCTTCAGGGGGCCGGGGCGATGAGCAGTTCTTC.

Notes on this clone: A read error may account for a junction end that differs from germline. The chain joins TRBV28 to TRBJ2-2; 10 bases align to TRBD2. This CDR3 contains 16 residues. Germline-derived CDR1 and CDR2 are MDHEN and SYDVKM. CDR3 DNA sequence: TGTGCCGGCAGTTTAGTCGCAGCGGGAGGGCCCGGGGAGCTGTTTTTT. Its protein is CAGSLVAAGGPGELFF. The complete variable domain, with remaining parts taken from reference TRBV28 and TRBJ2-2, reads DVKVTQSSRYLVKRTGEKVFLECVQDMDHENMFWYRQDPGLGLRLIYFSYDVKMKEKGDIPEGYSVSREKKERFSLILESASTNQTSMYLCAGSLVAAGGPGELFFGEGSRLTVL.

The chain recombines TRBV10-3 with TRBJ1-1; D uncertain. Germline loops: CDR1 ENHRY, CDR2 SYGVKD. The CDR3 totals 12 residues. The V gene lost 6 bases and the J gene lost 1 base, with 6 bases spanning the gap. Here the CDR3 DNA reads TGTGCCATCAGCCGGGGGAACACTGAAGCTTTCTTT. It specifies CAISRGNTEAFF.

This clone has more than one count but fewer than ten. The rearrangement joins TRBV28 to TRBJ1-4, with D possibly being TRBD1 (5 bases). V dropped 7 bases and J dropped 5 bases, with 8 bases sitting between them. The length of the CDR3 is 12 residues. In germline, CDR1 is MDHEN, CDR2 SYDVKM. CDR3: CASKGPNEKLFF. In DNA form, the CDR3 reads TGTGCCAGCAAGGGGCCCAATGAAAAACTGTTTTTT.

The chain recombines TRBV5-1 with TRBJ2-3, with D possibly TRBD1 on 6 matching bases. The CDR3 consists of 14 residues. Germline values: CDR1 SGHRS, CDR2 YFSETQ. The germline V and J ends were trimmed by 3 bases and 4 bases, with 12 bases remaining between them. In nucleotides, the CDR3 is TGCGCCAGCAGCTCGGACAGTTCCTCAGATACGCAGTATTTT. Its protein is CASSSDSSSDTQYF.

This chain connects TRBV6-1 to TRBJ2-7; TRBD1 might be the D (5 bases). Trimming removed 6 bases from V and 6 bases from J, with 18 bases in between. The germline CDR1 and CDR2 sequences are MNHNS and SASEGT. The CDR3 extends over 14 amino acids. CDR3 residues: CASRLTPFTGEQYF. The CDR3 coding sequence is TGTGCCAGCAGACTCACACCCTTTACAGGCGAGCAGTACTTC.

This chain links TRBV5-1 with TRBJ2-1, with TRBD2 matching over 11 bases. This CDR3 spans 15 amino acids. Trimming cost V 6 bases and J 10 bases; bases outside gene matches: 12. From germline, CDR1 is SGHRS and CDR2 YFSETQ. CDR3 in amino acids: CASIGTSGRLDEQFF. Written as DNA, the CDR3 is TGCGCCAGCATCGGGACTAGCGGCCGTTTGGACGAGCAGTTCTTC.